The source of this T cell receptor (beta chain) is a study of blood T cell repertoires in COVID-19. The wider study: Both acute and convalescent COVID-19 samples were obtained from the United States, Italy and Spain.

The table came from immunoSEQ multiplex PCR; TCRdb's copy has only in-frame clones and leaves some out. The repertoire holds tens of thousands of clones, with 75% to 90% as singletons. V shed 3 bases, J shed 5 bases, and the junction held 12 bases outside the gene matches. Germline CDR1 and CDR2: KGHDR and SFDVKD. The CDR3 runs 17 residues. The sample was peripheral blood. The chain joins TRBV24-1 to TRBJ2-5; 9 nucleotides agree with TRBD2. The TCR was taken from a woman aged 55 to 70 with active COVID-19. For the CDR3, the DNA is TGTGCCACCAGTGATAATGGTGGGGCGGGGGGGCTTGAGACCCAGTACTTC. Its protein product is CATSDNGGAGGLETQYF.